A single sample gave rise to the 26 T cell receptor beta chains below, sequenced in a study of CD8+CD57+ T cells in acquired aplastic anemia. Genomic DNA, serving as template, underwent TCR beta VDJ and CDR3 profiling. TCRdb independently ran MiXCR on the reads; one entry per CDR3 protein. This sample has some 180,000 distinct CDR3 sequences, with 40% to 55% found just once. The sequencing input was sorted CD4+, CD8+, or CD8+CD57+ T cells (not recorded which) from PBMCs. These receptors came from a human donor in good health.

There are many counts of this clonotype. V gene TRBV4-1 combines with J gene TRBJ2-1; unclear D gene. Germline lookup yields CDR1 MGHRA and CDR2 YSYEKL. CDR3 length equals 12 residues. V lost 3 bases to trimming and J lost 6 bases, with 6 bases between them. CDR3 protein: CASSHSTNEQFF. The DNA of the CDR3 is TGCGCCAGCAGCCATTCTACCAATGAGCAGTTCTTC.

The J gene is TRBJ1-2, the V gene TRBV24-1, with D hard to call. V lost 3 bases and J lost 8, with 12 bases in between. Germline loops: CDR1 KGHDR, CDR2 SFDVKD. The CDR3 extends over 13 amino acids. The CDR3 DNA reads as TGTGCCACCAGTGATAGGCGGATTCGGGGCTACACCTTC. Its protein is CATSDRRIRGYTF.

This clonotype was detected many times. The chain joins TRBV6-5 to TRBJ1-5, with a weak D call TRBD1 (6 bases). V shed 4 bases and J shed 4 bases, with 11 bases lying between them. CDR3 length: 14 residues. Per the germline V gene, CDR1 is MNHEY and CDR2 is SVGAGI. The CDR3 reads CASSSSTGNQPQHF. CDR3 DNA sequence: TGTGCCAGCAGTTCCTCGACAGGAAATCAGCCCCAGCATTTT.

This clonotype was seen at least ten times. V and J are TRBV30 and TRBJ2-7; 11 bases fit TRBD2. The J segment lost 3 bases and the V segment lost 2 bases, leaving 6 bases of the junction unmatched. CDR3 length equals 15 residues. Germline CDR1 is GTSNPN and CDR2 is SVGIG (reference sequence). The CDR3, as DNA: TGTGCCTGGAGTCCACTAGCGGGAGTCGTCTACGAGCAGTACTTC. Residues: CAWSPLAGVVYEQYF.

This clonotype appeared many times. The chain carries TRBV20-1 and TRBJ2-5, with D possibly TRBD2 on 6 matching bases. The CDR3 is 11 residues long. V dropped 6 bases and J dropped 3 bases, with 8 bases sitting between them. The V gene's germline CDR1 is DFQATT and CDR2 SNEGSKA (reference sequence). The CDR3 bases are TGCAGTGCGGGACTGGAAGAGACCCAGTACTTC. Translation gives CSAGLEETQYF.

The J gene is TRBJ2-5, the V gene TRBV7-9, with D unclear. The CDR3 loop spans 13 amino acids. The germline V and J ends were trimmed by 7 bases and 1 base, with 10 bases remaining between them. Germline V gives CDR1 SEHNR, CDR2 FQNEAQ (reference sequence). CDR3 sequence: CASNTLTQETQYF. CDR3 bases: TGTGCCAGCAACACCTTGACCCAAGAGACCCAGTACTTC.

V is TRBV7-8 and J is TRBJ2-7; 7 positions agree with TRBD2. The germline V gene has CDR1 SGHVS and CDR2 FQNEAQ. CDR3 length: 14 amino acids. The V and J ends lost 5 bases and 0 bases, in that order; junction bases with no gene match: 4. The CDR3 DNA reads TGTGCCAGCAGCCCGGGACTACCCTCCTACGAGCAGTACTTC. Its protein is CASSPGLPSYEQYF.

The chain carries TRBV20-1 and TRBJ2-5; TRBD2 might be the D (5 bases). The J call may not be correct, given that the DNA end is closer to TRBJ2-1. In germline, CDR1 is DFQATT, CDR2 SNEGSKA (reference sequence). CDR3 length: 13 residues. In DNA, the CDR3 is TGCAGTGCTAGAGCGACTACGCGAAGGGAGCAGTTCTTC. Translated, it gives CSARATTRREQFF.

Note on this clonotype: An end of the junction does not agree with germline; a read error may underlie this. The chain carries TRBV7-7 and TRBJ1-5, with D perhaps TRBD1 (5 bases). The germline gives CDR1 SSHAT, CDR2 FNYEAQ (reference sequence). The CDR3 has 16 residues. The CDR3: CASSTHLTGTGRPQHF. Here the CDR3 DNA reads TGTGCTAGCAGCACTCATCTAACGGGGACCGGTAGGCCCCAGCATTTT.

This clonotype was seen repeatedly, ten times or more. The J gene is TRBJ2-2, the V gene TRBV10-1; no clear D. In germline, CDR1 is WNHNN, CDR2 SYGVQD (reference sequence). The CDR3 runs to 13 residues. The V and J ends lost 6 bases and 4 bases respectively, with 9 bases between them. The CDR3, as DNA: TGCGCCAGCAGCGAACAGATCACCGGGGAGCTGTTTTTT. Protein product: CASSEQITGELFF.

The genes are TRBV6-5 and TRBJ1-1; possibly TRBD1 for D (5 bases). The CDR3 spans 13 residues. Between the trimmed V and J ends, which lost 4 bases and 6 bases, there was a span of 12 bases. The V gene's germline CDR1 is MNHEY and CDR2 SVGAGI. The CDR3 protein is CASSFGREAEAFF. DNA for the CDR3: TGTGCCAGCAGTTTCGGCAGGGAGGCTGAAGCTTTCTTT.

The chain recombines TRBV9 with TRBJ2-2; TRBD2 is a possible D gene (5 bases). V lost 1 base and J 5 bases, leaving 15 bases between the germline ends. Germline V lookup: CDR1 SGDLS, CDR2 YYNGEE. The CDR3 sequence is 16 residues long. In DNA form, the CDR3 reads TGTGCCAGCAGCGTACTACCGGGAACTTCTACCGGGGAGCTGTTTTTT. It translates to CASSVLPGTSTGELFF.

The chain combines TRBV7-2 with TRBJ1-5; perhaps TRBD1 as D (6 bases). The V end lost 0 bases, the J end lost 1 base, and 13 bases lay between the germline ends. CDR1 is SGHTA, CDR2 FQGNSA, per germline. There are 17 residues in the CDR3. CDR3 DNA sequence: TGTGCCAGCAGCTTAGCGGCTTGGAGGGGGAGCAATCAGCCCCAGCATTTT. Amino acids: CASSLAAWRGSNQPQHF.

The chain recombines TRBV4-1 with TRBJ2-1; weak D call: TRBD2 (6 bases). The CDR3 loop spans 16 amino acids. Germline-derived CDR1 and CDR2 are MGHRA and YSYEKL. The V and J ends lost 6 bases and 6 bases respectively, with 21 bases between them. CDR3 bases: TGCGCCAGCAGTGACCCCGCGGGGCAGGCGCGCAATGAGCAGTTCTTC. This encodes CASSDPAGQARNEQFF.

The table lists this clonotype with many counts. The rearrangement uses TRBV7-9 and TRBJ1-3, with D uncertain. This CDR3 has 16 amino acids. Trimming left V 5 bases short and J 2 bases short, with 16 bases between. From germline, CDR1 is SEHNR and CDR2 FQNEAQ (reference sequence). The CDR3 coding sequence is TGTGCCAGCAGCCCCCCTGGGCGGGCGACTGGAAACACCATATATTTT. It specifies CASSPPGRATGNTIYF. Based on the CDR3 plus reference TRBV7-9 and TRBJ1-3, the full variable domain is DTGVSQNPRHKITKRGQNVTFRCDPISEHNRLYWYRQTLGQGPEFLTYFQNEAQLEKSRLLSDRFSAERPKGSFSTLEIQRTEQGDSAMYLCASSPPGRATGNTIYFGEGSWLTVV.

This clonotype has only one observation. The rearrangement uses TRBV2 and TRBJ2-1, with 7 bases fitting TRBD2. Germline values: CDR1 SNHLY, CDR2 FYNNEI. CDR3 length: 14 amino acids. The junction had 8 bases not matched to a gene; V was cut back by 6 bases and J by 6 bases. The CDR3 region is CASSVAGALNEQFF. For the CDR3, the DNA is TGTGCCAGCAGCGTAGCGGGTGCTCTCAATGAGCAGTTCTTC.

This clonotype was seen more than once but under ten times. Here the CDR3 DNA reads TGTGCCAGCAGTGAAGCTGGACAGTTGAACACTGAAGCTTTCTTT. Its protein product is CASSEAGQLNTEAFF. The V gene is TRBV2, the J gene TRBJ1-1; D is possibly TRBD1 (6 bases). From germline, CDR1 is SNHLY and CDR2 FYNNEI. Trimming pared 0 bases from V and 0 bases from J, leaving 8 bases between. CDR3 size: 15 residues.

Written as DNA, the CDR3 is TGTGCCACGGGGGGGACAGATAGCAATCAGCCCCAGCATTTT. Its protein is CATGGTDSNQPQHF. The gene calls are TRBV15 and TRBJ1-5, with 7 bases matching TRBD1. CDR1 and CDR2 (germline): LNHNV, YYDKDF (reference sequence). J was trimmed by 0 bases and V by 9 bases; bases with no gene match: 5. The CDR3 consists of 14 residues.

Here the CDR3 DNA reads TGTGCCAGTAGTATACCCCAGTCCTACGAGCAGTACTTC. It codes for CASSIPQSYEQYF. The rearrangement joins TRBV19 to TRBJ2-7; D call uncertain. The CDR3 length is 13 residues. CDR1 is LNHDA, CDR2 SQIVND, per germline (reference sequence). The V end lost 2 bases, the J end lost 1 base, and 6 bases lay between the germline ends.

This chain uses TRBV7-3 with TRBJ1-6, with D perhaps matching TRBD1 (5 bases). V was trimmed by 6 bases and J by 7 bases, leaving 19 bases between them. Germline assignment: CDR1 SGHTA and CDR2 FQGTGA. This CDR3 comprises 16 residues. The CDR3 loop is CASSKMGPGSNSPLHF. CDR3 sequence (DNA): TGTGCCAGCAGTAAGATGGGGCCGGGGTCAAATTCACCCCTCCACTTT. Full variable domain (outside the CDR3, taken from reference TRBV7-3 and TRBJ1-6): GAGVSQTPSNKVTEKGKYVELRCDPISGHTALYWYRQSLGQGPEFLIYFQGTGAADDSGLPNDRFFAVRPEGSVSTLKIQRTERGDSAVYLCASSKMGPGSNSPLHFGNGTRLTVT.

In its sample, this clonotype was seen a few times. The rearrangement links TRBV5-5 to TRBJ1-2; 7 positions agree with TRBD1. CDR1 SGHKS and CDR2 YYEKEE come from the germline V gene (reference sequence). The CDR3 runs to 13 residues. With 4 bases clipped from V and 9 bases from J, the junction kept 9 bases outside the gene matches. The CDR3 DNA follows: TGTGCCAGCAGCATCGGACAGGACTCAAGCTACACCTTC. Its translation: CASSIGQDSSYTF.

J is TRBJ2-1 and V is TRBV20-1, with a possible D match to TRBD1 (6 bases). The CDR3 length is 16 residues. Trimming pared 0 bases from V and 0 bases from J, leaving 12 bases between. CDR1 and CDR2 (germline): DFQATT, SNEGSKA (reference sequence). CDR3 amino acids: CSARDPGVSSYNEQFF. CDR3 in DNA: TGCAGTGCTAGAGATCCAGGGGTGAGCTCCTACAATGAGCAGTTCTTC.

The J gene is TRBJ2-1, the V gene TRBV19; D possibly uses TRBD1 or TRBD2 (5 bases each). CDR1 LNHDA and CDR2 SQIVND come from the germline V gene (reference sequence). This CDR3 spans 13 amino acids. V gave up 7 bases and J gave up 8 bases, with 15 bases separating them. CDR3 in DNA: TGTGCCAGTATTGGGGGATGGAGCGATGAGCAGTTCTTC. Protein: CASIGGWSDEQFF.

This clonotype was seen only a few times. V and J are TRBV30 and TRBJ2-5, with a weak D call TRBD2 (5 bases). Trimming cost V 0 bases and J 6 bases, with 11 bases left between them. This CDR3 contains 13 residues. CDR1 and CDR2 from the germline V gene are GTSNPN and SVGIG (reference sequence). The CDR3 reads CAWSVEGRKTQYF. The CDR3 DNA is TGTGCCTGGAGTGTTGAGGGTCGGAAGACCCAGTACTTC.

Note on this clonotype: In this CDR3 the conserved last residue, phenylalanine or tryptophan, is missing, so a read error is likely. The V and J genes are TRBV25-1 and TRBJ2-2; 10 positions agree with TRBD1. The CDR3 extends over 16 amino acids. The germline V gene encodes CDR1 MGHDK and CDR2 SYGVNS. Unmatched junction bases numbered 5, after V lost 3 bases and J lost 4 bases. As DNA, the CDR3 is TGTGCCAGCAGTGATCCCGGGACAGGGGCCACCGGGGAGCTGTTTTCT. It translates to CASSDPGTGATGELFS.

The J gene is TRBJ1-5, the V gene TRBV2; D uncertain. Trimming removed 6 bases at V and 1 base at J, with 13 bases between. Germline CDR1 is SNHLY and CDR2 is FYNNEI. CDR3 length: 15 amino acids. The CDR3 nucleotides read TGTGCCAGCAGGACCGACATGATCAGCAATCAGCCCCAGCATTTT. Amino acids: CASRTDMISNQPQHF. Full variable domain (missing parts from reference TRBV2 and TRBJ1-5): EPEVTQTPSHQVTQMGQEVILRCVPISNHLYFYWYRQILGQKVEFLVSFYNNEISEKSEIFDDQFSVERPDGSNFTLKIRSTKLEDSAMYFCASRTDMISNQPQHFGDGTRLSIL.